This entry features one T cell receptor beta chain sequence. Sample time point: blood 4 weeks post-SBRT, at nephrectomy. This sample's treatment: 15 Gy SBRT to primary tumor, nephrectomy 4 weeks later. The data were taken from a study of radiation and T cells in renal cell carcinoma. V lost 4 bases to trimming and J lost 1 base, with 14 bases between them. The CDR3 has 15 residues. The germline V gene encodes CDR1 SGHDT and CDR2 YYEEEE. Profiling relied on immunoSEQ multiplex PCR, and the TCRdb table lists in-frame clones only, not all of them. This repertoire shows tens of thousands of clones, nearly 85% found once; its top ten account for about 30%.

Sequencing was performed on blood, taken from a patient whose treatment included radiotherapy and nephrectomy. This rearrangement joins TRBV5-6 to TRBJ1-1; no clear D gene. The source is a woman aged 70 to 79 with renal cell carcinoma. The CDR3 sequence: CASSRPRVSNTEAFF. In DNA form, the CDR3 reads TGTGCCAGCAGCCGCCCTCGGGTATCGAACACTGAAGCTTTCTTT.